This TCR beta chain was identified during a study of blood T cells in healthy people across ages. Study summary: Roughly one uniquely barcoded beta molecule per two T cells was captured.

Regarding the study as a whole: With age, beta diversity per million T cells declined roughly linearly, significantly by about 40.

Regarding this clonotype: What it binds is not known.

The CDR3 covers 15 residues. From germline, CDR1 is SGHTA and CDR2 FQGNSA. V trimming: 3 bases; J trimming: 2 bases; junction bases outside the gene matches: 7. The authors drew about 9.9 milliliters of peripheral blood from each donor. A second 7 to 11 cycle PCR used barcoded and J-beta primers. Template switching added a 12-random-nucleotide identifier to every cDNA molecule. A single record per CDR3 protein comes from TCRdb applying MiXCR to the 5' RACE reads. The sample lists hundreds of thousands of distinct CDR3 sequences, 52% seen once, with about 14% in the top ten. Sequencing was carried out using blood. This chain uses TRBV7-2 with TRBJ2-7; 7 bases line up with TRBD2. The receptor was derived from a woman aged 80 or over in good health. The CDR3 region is CASSFSAGSTYEQYF. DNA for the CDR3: TGTGCCAGCAGCTTCTCAGCGGGGTCTACCTACGAGCAGTACTTC.